Here is one TCR beta chain with its context. Random hexamers were used to reverse transcribe about 0.45 to 1 ug of RNA. TCRdb re-called the immunoSEQ multiplex PCR reads with MiXCR, one entry per CDR3 protein. Of some 68,000 distinct CDR3 sequences detected, 93% appear once; the ten largest clones hold less than 0.16%. These data belong to a study of CD8 T cells in Susac syndrome. On the study more broadly: Sequenced Susac syndrome patients included roughly six with active disease and eight who were in remission.

Negative isolation was used for CD8+ and CD4+ T cells and FACS enrichment for TEMRA cells. Input material: CD4+ T cells from PBMCs. This TCR was recovered from a human donor with Susac syndrome.

CDR3 coding DNA: TGTGCCAGCAGCTTAGGGGACAGGGGGTATGGGACCCAGTACTTC. As protein: CASSLGDRGYGTQYF. This chain links TRBV7-2 with TRBJ2-5; 11 positions agree with TRBD1. This CDR3 is 15 amino acids long. CDR1 is SGHTA and CDR2 is FQGNSA in the germline V gene. J lost 7 bases, V lost 1 base, and 5 bases had no gene match.